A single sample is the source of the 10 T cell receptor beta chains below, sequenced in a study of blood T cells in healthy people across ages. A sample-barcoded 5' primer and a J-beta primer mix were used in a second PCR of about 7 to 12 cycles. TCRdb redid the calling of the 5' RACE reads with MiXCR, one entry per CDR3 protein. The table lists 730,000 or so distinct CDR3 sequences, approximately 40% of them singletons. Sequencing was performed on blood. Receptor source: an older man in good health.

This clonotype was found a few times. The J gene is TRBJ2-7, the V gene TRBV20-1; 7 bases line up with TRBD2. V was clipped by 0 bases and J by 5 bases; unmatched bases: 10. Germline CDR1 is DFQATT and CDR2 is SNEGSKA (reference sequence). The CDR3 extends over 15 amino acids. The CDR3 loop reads CSARDLGGGPDEQYF. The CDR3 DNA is TGCAGTGCTAGAGATCTGGGGGGAGGGCCGGACGAGCAGTACTTC.

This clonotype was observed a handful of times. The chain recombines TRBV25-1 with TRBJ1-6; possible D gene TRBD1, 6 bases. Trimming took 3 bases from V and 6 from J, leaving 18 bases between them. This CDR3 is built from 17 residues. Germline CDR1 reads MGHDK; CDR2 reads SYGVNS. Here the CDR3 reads CASSDPSKGGFNSPLHF. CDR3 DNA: TGTGCCAGCAGTGACCCCTCCAAGGGGGGTTTTAATTCACCCCTCCACTTT.

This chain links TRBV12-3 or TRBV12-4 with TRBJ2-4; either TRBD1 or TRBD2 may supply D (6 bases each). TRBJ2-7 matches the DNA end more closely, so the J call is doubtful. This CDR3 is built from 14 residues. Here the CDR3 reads CASSSHGGKDEQYF. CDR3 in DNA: TGTGCCAGCAGTTCCCACGGGGGCAAGGACGAGCAGTACTTC.

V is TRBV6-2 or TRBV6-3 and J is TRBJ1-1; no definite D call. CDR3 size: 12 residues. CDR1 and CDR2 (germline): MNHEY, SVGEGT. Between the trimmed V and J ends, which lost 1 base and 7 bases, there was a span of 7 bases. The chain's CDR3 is CASSYLGSEAFF. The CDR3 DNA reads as TGTGCCAGCAGTTACTTGGGGAGTGAAGCTTTCTTT.

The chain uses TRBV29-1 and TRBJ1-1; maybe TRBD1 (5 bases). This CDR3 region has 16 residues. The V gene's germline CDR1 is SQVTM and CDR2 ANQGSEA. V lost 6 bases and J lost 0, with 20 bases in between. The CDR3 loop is CSVPSGSLAMNTEAFF. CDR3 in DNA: TGCAGCGTCCCCTCAGGGTCACTAGCAATGAACACTGAAGCTTTCTTT.

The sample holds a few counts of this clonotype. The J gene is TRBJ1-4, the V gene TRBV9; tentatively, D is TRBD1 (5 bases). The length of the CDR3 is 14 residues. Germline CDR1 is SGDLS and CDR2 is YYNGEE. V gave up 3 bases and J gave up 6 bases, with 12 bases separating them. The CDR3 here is CASSGQGVDEKLFF. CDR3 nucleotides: TGTGCCAGCAGCGGACAAGGGGTGGATGAAAAACTGTTTTTT.

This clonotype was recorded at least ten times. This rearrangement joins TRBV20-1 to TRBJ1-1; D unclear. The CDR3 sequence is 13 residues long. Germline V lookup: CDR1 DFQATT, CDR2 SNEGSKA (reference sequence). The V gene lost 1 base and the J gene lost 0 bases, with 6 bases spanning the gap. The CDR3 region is CSARGWMNTEAFF. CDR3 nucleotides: TGCAGTGCTAGAGGTTGGATGAACACTGAAGCTTTCTTT.

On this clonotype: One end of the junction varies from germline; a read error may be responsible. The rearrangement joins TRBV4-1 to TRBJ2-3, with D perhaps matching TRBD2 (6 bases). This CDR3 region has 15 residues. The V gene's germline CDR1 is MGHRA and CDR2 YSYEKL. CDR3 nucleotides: TGCGCCAGCGGCCACGACTCCCGACTAGCAGATACGCAGTATTTT. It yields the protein CASGHDSRLADTQYF.

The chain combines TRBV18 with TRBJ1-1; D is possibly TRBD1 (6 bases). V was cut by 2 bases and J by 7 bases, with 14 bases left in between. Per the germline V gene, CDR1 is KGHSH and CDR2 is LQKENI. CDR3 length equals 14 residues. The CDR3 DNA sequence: TGTGCCAGCTCACCAGGGCAGGGGATCATTGAAGCTTTCTTT. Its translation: CASSPGQGIIEAFF.

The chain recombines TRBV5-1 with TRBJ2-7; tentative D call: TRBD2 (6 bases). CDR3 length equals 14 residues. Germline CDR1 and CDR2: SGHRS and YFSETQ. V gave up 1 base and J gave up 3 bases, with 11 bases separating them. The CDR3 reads CASSLSGEGYEQYF. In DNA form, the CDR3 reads TGCGCCAGCAGCTTGTCGGGAGAAGGCTACGAGCAGTACTTC.